Included here is one TCR beta chain sequence, with context. The germline CDR1 and CDR2 sequences are SGHRS and YFSETQ. This CDR3 has 15 residues. Losses at the gene ends were 5 bases for V and 1 base for J; bases not matched to a gene: 8. The entry originates in a study of control samples from healthy donors and cancer patients. Method: immunoSEQ multiplex PCR; TCRdb's copy keeps in-frame clones and lacks some. The table records about 120,000 clones, around 87% of them present only once. The chain combines TRBV5-1 with TRBJ1-1, with 7 nucleotides matching TRBD1. Sequenced input: blood. This sequence originates from a man aged 25 to 40 in good health. CDR3 residues: CASSTHGTENTEAFF. CDR3 coding DNA: TGCGCCAGCAGTACTCACGGGACAGAGAACACTGAAGCTTTCTTT.